The rows below give T cell receptor beta chains drawn from one sample of a study of CD8 T cells in ankylosing spondylitis. Using its own MiXCR run on the 5' RACE reads, TCRdb lists one record per CDR3 protein. The sample carries roughly 160,000 distinct CDR3 sequences, 9.5% to 13% recorded once. The sample consisted of blood, either unsorted or a sorted T cell fraction (not recorded which). Receptors originate from a male donor with ankylosing spondylitis or in good health (not recorded which). Both conserved end residues are part of each CDR3. Fields, in order: J gene, V gene, CDR3 length, CDR3 protein.

>TRBJ2-7|TRBV12-3/TRBV12-4|12
CASSPGGHEQYF
>TRBJ2-6|TRBV21-1|18
CASSKERARWAGANVLTF
>TRBJ2-3|TRBV20-1|16
CSAYPSSAGGTDTQYF
>TRBJ1-2|TRBV20-1|12
CSAHSSNYGYTF
>TRBJ2-3|TRBV27|14
CASSLRDATDTQYF
>TRBJ2-2|TRBV5-1|17
CASSLGVRDPNTGELFF
>TRBJ1-1|TRBV6-5|16
CASSYSPEARGTEAFF
>TRBJ1-6|TRBV14|17
CASSQESAAYYNSPLHF
>TRBJ2-7|TRBV20-1|13
CSAETGGDYEQYF
>TRBJ2-5|TRBV6-2/TRBV6-3|14
CASTQAGRLGTQYF
>TRBJ1-1|TRBV6-5|13
CASSWSKNTEAFF